This T cell receptor beta chain was found in a study of shared clonotypes between healthy human individuals. V shed 2 bases and J 8 bases; nucleotides not matched to a gene: 11. Germline CDR1 SGHKS, CDR2 YYEKEE (reference sequence). This CDR3 has 15 residues. Study results and limitations: In contrast to clonotypes shared by all four donors, non-shared clonotypes had lower generation probabilities.

Genomic DNA of every subset was divided equally among multiple immunoSEQ plates. Only in-frame clones appear in the TCRdb table, and some are missing; sequencing was by immunoSEQ multiplex PCR. The table has over 75,000 clones, around 68% seen once. A remark on this clone: Its antigen is not identified.

This TCR came from a man aged 25 to 40 in good health. What was sequenced was memory CD8+ T cells sorted from blood. Noted subset: CD45RO+ cells pooled with CCR7-negative TemRA cells. This sequence joins TRBV5-5 and TRBJ2-5; TRBD1 aligns across 8 bases. CDR3 sequence: CASSLIFGQGITQYF. CDR3 in DNA: TGTGCCAGCAGCTTAATATTCGGACAGGGTATAACCCAGTACTTC.